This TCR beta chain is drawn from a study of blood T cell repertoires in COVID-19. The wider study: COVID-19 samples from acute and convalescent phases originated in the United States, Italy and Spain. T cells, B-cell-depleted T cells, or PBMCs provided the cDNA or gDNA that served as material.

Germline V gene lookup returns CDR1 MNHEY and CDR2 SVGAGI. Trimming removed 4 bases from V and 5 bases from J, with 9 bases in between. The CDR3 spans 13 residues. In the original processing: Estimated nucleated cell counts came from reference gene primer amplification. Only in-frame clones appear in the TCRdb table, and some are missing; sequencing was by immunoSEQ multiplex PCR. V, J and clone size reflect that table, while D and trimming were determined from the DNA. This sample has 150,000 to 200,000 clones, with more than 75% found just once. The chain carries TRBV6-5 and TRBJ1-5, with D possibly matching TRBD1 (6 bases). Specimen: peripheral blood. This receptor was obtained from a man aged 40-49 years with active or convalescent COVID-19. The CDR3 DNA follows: TGTGCCAGCAGTTGGACAGTCCATCAGCCCCAGCATTTT. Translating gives CASSWTVHQPQHF.